These T cell receptor beta chains were read from a single sample in a study of identical twins. In TCRdb, the 5' RACE reads were re-called with MiXCR into one record per CDR3 protein. Found here are 700,000 to 950,000 distinct CDR3 sequences, roughly 12% of them singletons; the top ten hold about 1.5%. These data were likewise used in another study, on yellow fever vaccine responses in identical twins.

The specimen sequenced was PBMCs. These TCRs come from a woman between 18 and 29 years old in good health. Both conserved end residues are part of each CDR3. The order of the fields is clone size, V gene, J gene, D gene, CDR3 DNA, CDR3 protein. The D gene is left open where the match is weak. Clone sizes are given selectively: once, few, many, or a class where the clone is expanded.

few	TRBV19	TRBJ1-5	.	TGTGCCAGTAGTAAGCAGAACAGCAATCAGCCCCAGCATTTT	CASSKQNSNQPQHF
.	TRBV5-1	TRBJ2-1	.	TGCGCCAGCAGCGCACCCGGGTGGCCCGGGGTATATGAGCAGTTCTTC	CASSAPGWPGVYEQFF
many	TRBV7-9	TRBJ2-7	TRBD2	TGTGCCAGCAGCTTAGCGGGTCTAGCGGTCTACGAGCAGTACTTC	CASSLAGLAVYEQYF
few	TRBV20-1	TRBJ2-3	TRBD2	TGCAGTGCTAGACTAGCGGAGGGGACAGATACGCAGTATTTT	CSARLAEGTDTQYF
many	TRBV6-1	TRBJ1-6	.	TGTGCCAGCAGCCCCGGCACATTCAATAATTCACCCCTCCACTTT	CASSPGTFNNSPLHF
many	TRBV7-2	TRBJ2-4	.	TGTGCCAGCAGCTGGTGGCAGGCCAGCCCCACCAAAAACATTCAGTACTTC	CASSWWQASPTKNIQYF
.	TRBV12-3/TRBV12-4	TRBJ2-1	TRBD1	TGTGCCAGCAGTTTAGCGCTTTTGGGACAGGGGGCTTGGAATGAGCAGTTCTTC	CASSLALLGQGAWNEQFF
.	TRBV5-1	TRBJ2-3	.	TGCGCCAGCAGCTTGGTGCCACCTAGGGGGAACGGGGCAGATACGCAGTATTTT	CASSLVPPRGNGADTQYF
.	TRBV6-1	TRBJ2-2	TRBD1	TGTACCAGCAAGACAGGGACGGGTTCCACCGGGGAGCTGTTTTTT	CTSKTGTGSTGELFF
.	TRBV2	TRBJ2-5	TRBD2	TGTGCCAGCAACCGGGAGGACCAAGAGACCCAGTACTTC	CASNREDQETQYF